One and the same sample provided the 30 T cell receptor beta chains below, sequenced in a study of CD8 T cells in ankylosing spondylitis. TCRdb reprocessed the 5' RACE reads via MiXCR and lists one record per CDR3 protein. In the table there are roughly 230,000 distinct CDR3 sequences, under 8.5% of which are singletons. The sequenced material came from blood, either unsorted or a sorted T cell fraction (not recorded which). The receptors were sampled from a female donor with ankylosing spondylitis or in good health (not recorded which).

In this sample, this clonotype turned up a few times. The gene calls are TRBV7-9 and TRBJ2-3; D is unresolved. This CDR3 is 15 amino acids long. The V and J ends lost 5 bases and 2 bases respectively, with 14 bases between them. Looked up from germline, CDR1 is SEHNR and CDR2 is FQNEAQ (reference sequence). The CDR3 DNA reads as TGTGCCAGCAGCCACATCTCGGACCCCACAGATACGCAGTATTTT. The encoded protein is CASSHISDPTDTQYF.

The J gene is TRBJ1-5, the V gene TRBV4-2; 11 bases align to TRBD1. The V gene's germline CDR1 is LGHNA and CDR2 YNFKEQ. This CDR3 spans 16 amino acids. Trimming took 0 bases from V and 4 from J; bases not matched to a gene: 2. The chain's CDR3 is CASSQEGQGVNQPQHF. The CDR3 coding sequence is TGTGCCAGCAGCCAAGAGGGACAGGGGGTAAATCAGCCCCAGCATTTT.

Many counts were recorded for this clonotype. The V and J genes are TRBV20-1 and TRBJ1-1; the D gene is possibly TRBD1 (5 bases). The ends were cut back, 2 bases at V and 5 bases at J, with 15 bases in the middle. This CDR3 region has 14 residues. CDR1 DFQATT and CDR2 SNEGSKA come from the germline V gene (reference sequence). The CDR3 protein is CSARPGLSATEAFF. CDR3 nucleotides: TGCAGTGCTAGACCAGGGTTATCGGCGACTGAAGCTTTCTTT.

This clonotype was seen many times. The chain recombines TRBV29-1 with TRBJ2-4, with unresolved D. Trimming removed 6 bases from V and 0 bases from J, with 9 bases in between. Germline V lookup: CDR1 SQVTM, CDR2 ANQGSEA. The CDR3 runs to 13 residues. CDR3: CSVGLRAKNIQYF. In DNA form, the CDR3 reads TGCAGCGTCGGCCTTCGAGCCAAAAACATTCAGTACTTC. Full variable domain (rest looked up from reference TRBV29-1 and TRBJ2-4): SAVISQKPSRDICQRGTSLTIQCQVDSQVTMMFWYRQQPGQSLTLIATANQGSEATYESGFVIDKFPISRPNLTFSTLTVSNMSPEDSSIYLCSVGLRAKNIQYFGAGTRLSVL.

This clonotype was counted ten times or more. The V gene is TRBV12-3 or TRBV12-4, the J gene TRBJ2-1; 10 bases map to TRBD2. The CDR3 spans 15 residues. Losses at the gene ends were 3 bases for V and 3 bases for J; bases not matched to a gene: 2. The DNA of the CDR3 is TGTGCCAGCAGTTTCGGACTAGCGGTCTACAATGAGCAGTTCTTC. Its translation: CASSFGLAVYNEQFF.

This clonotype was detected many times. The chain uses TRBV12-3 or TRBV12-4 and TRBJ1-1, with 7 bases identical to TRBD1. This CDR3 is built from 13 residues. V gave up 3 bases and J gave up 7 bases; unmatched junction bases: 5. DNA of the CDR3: TGTGCCAGCAGTTTCGGGGGACAGCTTGAAGCTTTCTTT. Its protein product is CASSFGGQLEAFF.

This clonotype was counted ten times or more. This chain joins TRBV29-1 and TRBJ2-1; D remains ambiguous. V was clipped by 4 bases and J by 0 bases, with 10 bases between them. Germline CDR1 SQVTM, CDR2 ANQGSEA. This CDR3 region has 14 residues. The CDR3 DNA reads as TGCAGCGTTGCACAGCGTCTCTCCTACAATGAGCAGTTCTTC. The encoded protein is CSVAQRLSYNEQFF.

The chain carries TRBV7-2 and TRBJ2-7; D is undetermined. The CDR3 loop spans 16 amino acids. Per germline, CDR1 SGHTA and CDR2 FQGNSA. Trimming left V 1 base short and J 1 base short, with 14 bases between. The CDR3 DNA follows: TGTGCCAGCAGCTTAGTAGATCTAGGACGGTCCTACGAGCAGTACTTC. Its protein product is CASSLVDLGRSYEQYF.

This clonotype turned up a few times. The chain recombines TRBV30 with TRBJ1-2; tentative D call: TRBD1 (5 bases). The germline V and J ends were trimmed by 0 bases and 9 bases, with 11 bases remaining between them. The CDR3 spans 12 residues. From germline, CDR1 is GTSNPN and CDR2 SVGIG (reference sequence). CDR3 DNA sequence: TGTGCCTGGAGTGTCACCGGGGCCCGCTACACCTTC. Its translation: CAWSVTGARYTF.

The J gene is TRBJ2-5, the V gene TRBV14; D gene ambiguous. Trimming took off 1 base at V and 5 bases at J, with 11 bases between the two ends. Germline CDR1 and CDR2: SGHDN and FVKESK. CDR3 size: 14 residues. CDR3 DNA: TGTGCCAGCAGCCAAGGGGCCCTGAAGGAGACCCAGTACTTC. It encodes CASSQGALKETQYF.

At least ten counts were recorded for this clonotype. CDR3 amino acids: CSALSGRETQYF. The CDR3 bases are TGCAGTGCTCTTAGCGGGAGAGAGACCCAGTACTTC. V gene TRBV20-1 combines with J gene TRBJ2-5; 9 positions agree with TRBD2. Germline V lookup: CDR1 DFQATT, CDR2 SNEGSKA (reference sequence). CDR3 length: 12 residues. V was pared by 5 bases and J by 4 bases, with 2 bases of the junction left unmatched.

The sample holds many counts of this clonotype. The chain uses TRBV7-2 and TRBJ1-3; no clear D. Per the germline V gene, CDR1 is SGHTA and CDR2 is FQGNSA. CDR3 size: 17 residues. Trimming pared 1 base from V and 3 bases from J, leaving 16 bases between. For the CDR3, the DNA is TGTGCCAGCAGCTTAGTAGGCCCCCGGAGCCTTGGAAACACCATATATTTT. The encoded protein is CASSLVGPRSLGNTIYF.

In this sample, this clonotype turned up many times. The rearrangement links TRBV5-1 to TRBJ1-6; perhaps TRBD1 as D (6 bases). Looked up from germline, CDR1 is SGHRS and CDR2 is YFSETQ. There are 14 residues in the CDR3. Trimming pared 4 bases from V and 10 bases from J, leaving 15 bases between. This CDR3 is CASSQRQVGSPLHF. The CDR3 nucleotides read TGCGCCAGCAGCCAGAGACAGGTTGGATCACCCCTCCACTTT.

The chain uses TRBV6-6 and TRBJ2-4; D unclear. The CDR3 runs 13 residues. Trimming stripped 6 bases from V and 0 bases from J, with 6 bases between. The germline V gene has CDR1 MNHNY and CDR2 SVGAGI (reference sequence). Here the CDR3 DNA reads TGTGCCAGCAGAGGTATAGCCAAAAACATTCAGTACTTC. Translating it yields CASRGIAKNIQYF.

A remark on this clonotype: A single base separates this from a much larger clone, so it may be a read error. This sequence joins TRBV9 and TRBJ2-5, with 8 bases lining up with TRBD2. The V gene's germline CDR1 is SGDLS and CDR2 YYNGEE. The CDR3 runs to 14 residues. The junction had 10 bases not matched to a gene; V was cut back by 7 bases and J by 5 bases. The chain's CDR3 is CASGGSAGVETQYF. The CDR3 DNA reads TGTGCCAGCGGCGGATCAGCGGGAGTGGAGACCCAGTACTTC.

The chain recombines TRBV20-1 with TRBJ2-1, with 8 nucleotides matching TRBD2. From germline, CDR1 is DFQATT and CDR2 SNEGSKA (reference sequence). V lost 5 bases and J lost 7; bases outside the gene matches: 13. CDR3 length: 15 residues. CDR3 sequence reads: CSASMGLGSSNEQFF. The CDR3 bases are TGCAGTGCTTCGATGGGACTAGGGAGCTCTAATGAGCAGTTCTTC.

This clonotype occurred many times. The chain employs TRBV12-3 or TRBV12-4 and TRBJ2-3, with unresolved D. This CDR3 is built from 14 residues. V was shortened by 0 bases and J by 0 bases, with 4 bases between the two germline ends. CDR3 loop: CASSLALSTDTQYF. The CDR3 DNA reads TGTGCCAGCAGTTTAGCGCTTAGCACAGATACGCAGTATTTT.

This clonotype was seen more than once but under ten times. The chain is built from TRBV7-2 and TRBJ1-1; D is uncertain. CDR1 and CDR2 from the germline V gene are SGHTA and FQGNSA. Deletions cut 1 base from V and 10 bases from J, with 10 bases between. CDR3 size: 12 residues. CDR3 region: CASSLDLVIAFF. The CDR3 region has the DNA TGTGCCAGCAGCTTAGACCTCGTTATAGCTTTCTTT. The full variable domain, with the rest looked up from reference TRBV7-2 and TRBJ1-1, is GAGVSQSPSNKVTEKGKDVELRCDPISGHTALYWYRQSLGQGLEFLIYFQGNSAPDKSGLPSDRFSAERTGGSVSTLTIQRTQQEDSAVYLCASSLDLVIAFFGQGTRLTVV.

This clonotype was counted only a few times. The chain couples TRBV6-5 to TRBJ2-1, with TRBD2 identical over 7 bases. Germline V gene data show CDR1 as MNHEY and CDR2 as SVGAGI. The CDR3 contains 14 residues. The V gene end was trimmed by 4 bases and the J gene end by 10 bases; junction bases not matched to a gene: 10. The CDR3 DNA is TGTGCCAGCAGTTCCCCCGGGACTATATCGGAGCAGTTCTTC. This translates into CASSSPGTISEQFF.

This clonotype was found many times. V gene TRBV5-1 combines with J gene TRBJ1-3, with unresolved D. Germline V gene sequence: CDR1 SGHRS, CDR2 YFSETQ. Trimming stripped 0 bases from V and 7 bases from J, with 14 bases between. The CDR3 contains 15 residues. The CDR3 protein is CASSLDLQGRNTIYF. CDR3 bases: TGCGCCAGCAGCTTGGACCTCCAAGGAAGGAACACCATATATTTT.

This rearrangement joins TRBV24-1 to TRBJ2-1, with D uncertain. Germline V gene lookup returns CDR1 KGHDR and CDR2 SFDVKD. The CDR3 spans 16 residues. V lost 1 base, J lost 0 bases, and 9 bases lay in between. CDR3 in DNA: TGTGCCACCAGTGATTTTGAGACACCCTCCTACAATGAGCAGTTCTTC. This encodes CATSDFETPSYNEQFF.

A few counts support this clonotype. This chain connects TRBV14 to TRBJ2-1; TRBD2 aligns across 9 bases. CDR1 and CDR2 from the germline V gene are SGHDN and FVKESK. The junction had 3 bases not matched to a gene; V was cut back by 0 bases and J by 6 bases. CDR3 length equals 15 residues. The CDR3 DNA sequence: TGTGCCAGCAGCCAAGATCTAGCGGGAACCAATGAGCAGTTCTTC. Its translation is CASSQDLAGTNEQFF.

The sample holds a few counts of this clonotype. The CDR3 loop is CASSSRGWGYTF. CDR3 sequence (DNA): TGTGCCAGCAGTTCAAGGGGTTGGGGCTACACCTTC. This chain uses TRBV28 with TRBJ1-2; perhaps TRBD1 as D (5 bases). The V gene lost 4 bases and the J gene lost 8 bases, with 11 bases spanning the gap. This CDR3 region has 12 residues. Per germline, CDR1 MDHEN and CDR2 SYDVKM.

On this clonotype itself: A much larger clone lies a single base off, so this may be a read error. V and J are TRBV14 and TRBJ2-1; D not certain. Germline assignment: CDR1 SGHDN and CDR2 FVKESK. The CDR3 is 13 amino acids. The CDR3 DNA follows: TGTTCCAGCAGCCCAAACCTCTACAATGAGCAGTTCTTC. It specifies CSSSPNLYNEQFF.

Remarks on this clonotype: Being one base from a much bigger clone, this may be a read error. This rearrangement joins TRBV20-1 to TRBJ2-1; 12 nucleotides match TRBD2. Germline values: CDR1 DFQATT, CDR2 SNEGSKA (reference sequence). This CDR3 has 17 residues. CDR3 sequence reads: CCARATSGSLSYNEQFF. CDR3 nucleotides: TGCTGTGCTAGAGCGACTAGCGGGAGCCTCTCCTACAATGAGCAGTTCTTC.

CDR3 protein: CASSLGVSGYNEQFF. Here the CDR3 DNA reads TGTGCCAGCAGCTTGGGCGTTAGCGGATACAATGAGCAGTTCTTC. The rearrangement uses TRBV5-5 and TRBJ2-1; D possibly corresponds to TRBD2 (6 bases). Germline CDR1 SGHKS, CDR2 YYEKEE (reference sequence). V was cut by 0 bases and J by 4 bases, with 11 bases left in between. The CDR3 loop spans 15 amino acids.

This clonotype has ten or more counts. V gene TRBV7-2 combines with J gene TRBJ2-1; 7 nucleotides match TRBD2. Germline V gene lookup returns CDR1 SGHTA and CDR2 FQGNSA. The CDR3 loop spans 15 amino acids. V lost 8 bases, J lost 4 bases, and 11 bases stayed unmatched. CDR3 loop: CASGRGTTAYNEQFF. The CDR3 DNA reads TGTGCCAGCGGCCGTGGGACTACCGCATACAATGAGCAGTTCTTC.

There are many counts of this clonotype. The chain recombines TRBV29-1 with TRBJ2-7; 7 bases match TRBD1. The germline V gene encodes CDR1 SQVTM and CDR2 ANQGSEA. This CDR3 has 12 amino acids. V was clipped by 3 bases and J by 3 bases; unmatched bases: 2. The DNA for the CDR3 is TGCAGCGTTGATACAGGGGACTACGAGCAGTACTTC. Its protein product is CSVDTGDYEQYF.

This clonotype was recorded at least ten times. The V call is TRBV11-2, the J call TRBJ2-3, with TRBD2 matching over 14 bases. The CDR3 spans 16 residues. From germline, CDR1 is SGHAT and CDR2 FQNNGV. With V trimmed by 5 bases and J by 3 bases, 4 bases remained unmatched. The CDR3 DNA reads TGTGCCAGCAGCGTGGGACTAGCGGGAGTAACAGATACGCAGTATTTT. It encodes CASSVGLAGVTDTQYF.

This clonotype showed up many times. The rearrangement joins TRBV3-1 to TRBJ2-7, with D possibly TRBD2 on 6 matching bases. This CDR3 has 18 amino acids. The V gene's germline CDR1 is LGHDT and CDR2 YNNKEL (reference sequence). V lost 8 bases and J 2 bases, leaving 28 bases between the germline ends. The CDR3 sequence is CASSPHDGGSPLAYEQYF. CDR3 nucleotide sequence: TGTGCCAGCTCCCCCCACGATGGAGGGTCCCCCCTAGCCTACGAGCAGTACTTC.